This T cell receptor beta chain was retrieved from a study of blood T cell repertoires in COVID-19. In the study overall: T cells, B-cell-depleted T cells, or PBMCs supplied cDNA or gDNA.

Method: immunoSEQ multiplex PCR; TCRdb's copy keeps in-frame clones and lacks some. This table holds roughly 250,000 clones, around 85% found once. Seattle patients were enrolled during active infection and followed longitudinally. Of note for this clone: At the DNA level, this CDR3 is encoded by other sequences in the same sample as well.

Losses at the gene ends were 4 bases for V and 1 base for J; bases not matched to a gene: 0. From germline, CDR1 is MNHEY and CDR2 SVGAGI. The CDR3 consists of 14 residues. The clonotype comes from a human donor with COVID-19, enrolled during active disease. The donor label of this sample is uncertain. The chain links TRBV6-5 to TRBJ2-2, with TRBD1 identical over 7 bases. Source material: peripheral blood. The CDR3 loop reads CASSWDRNTGELFF. DNA of the CDR3: TGTGCCAGCAGTTGGGACAGGAACACCGGGGAGCTGTTTTTT.